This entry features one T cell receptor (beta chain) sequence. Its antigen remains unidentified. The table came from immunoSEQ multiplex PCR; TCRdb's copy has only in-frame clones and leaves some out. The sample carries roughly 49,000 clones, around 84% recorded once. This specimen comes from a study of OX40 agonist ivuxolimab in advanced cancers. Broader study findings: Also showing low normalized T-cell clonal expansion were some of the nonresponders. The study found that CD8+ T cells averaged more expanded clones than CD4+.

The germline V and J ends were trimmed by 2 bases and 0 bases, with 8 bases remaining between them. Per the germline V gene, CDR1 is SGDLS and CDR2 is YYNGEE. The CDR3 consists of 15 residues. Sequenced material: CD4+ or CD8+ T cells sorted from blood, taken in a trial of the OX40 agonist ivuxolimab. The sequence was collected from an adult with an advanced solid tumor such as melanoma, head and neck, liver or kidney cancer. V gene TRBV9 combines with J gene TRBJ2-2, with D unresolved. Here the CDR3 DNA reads TGTGCCAGCAGCGTTGATAATACGAACACCGGGGAGCTGTTTTTT. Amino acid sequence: CASSVDNTNTGELFF.